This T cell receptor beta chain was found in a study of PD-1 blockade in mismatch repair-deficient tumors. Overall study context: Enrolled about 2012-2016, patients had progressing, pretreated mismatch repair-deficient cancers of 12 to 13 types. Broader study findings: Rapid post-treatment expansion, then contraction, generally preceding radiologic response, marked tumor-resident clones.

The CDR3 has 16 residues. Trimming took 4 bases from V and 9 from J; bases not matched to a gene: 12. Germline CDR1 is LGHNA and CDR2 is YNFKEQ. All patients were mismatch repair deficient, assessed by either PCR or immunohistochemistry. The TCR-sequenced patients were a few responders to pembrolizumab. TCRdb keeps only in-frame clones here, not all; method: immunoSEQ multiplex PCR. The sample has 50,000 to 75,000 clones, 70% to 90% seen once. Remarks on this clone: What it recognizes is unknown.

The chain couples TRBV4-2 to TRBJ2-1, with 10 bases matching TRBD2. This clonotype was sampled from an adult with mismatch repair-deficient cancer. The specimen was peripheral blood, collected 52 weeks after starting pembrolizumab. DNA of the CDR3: TGTGCCAGCAGCCCTTGGACCCGGAGCGGGGGGGGTGAGCAGTTCTTC. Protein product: CASSPWTRSGGGEQFF.